These 27 T cell receptor beta chains were sequenced from one sample in a study of T-cell memory formation after mild COVID-19. TCRdb recomputed calls from the 5' RACE reads with MiXCR, one row per CDR3 protein. The sample yields more than 120,000 distinct CDR3 sequences, 6% to 7% seen once. Sequencing input: PBMCs or a T cell subset sorted from them (not recorded which). The receptors were gathered from an adult woman who had mild COVID-19 (a few samples of this study predate the infection). Cell type and time point are not known.

This clonotype was seen repeatedly, ten times or more. This chain joins TRBV24-1 and TRBJ2-7; the D is unclear. Trimming cost V 2 bases and J 5 bases, with 12 bases left between them. The CDR3 consists of 14 residues. Per the germline V gene, CDR1 is KGHDR and CDR2 is SFDVKD. For the CDR3, the DNA is TGTGCCACCAGTGATTCTACTTTTCTCAACGAGCAGTACTTC. The encoded protein is CATSDSTFLNEQYF.

This chain links TRBV29-1 with TRBJ1-1; D uncertain. Germline CDR1 reads SQVTM; CDR2 reads ANQGSEA. V gave up 4 bases and J gave up 7 bases, with 19 bases separating them. This CDR3 has 14 amino acids. DNA for the CDR3: TGCAGCGTTGTTATAGAGTCATGGAGAAATGAAGCTTTCTTT. This codes for CSVVIESWRNEAFF.

Comment on this clonotype: A read error is possible here, since a much larger clone lies one base away. The V and J genes are TRBV4-3 and TRBJ2-7; 10 bases agree with TRBD2. The CDR3 sequence is 15 residues long. CDR1 LGHNA and CDR2 YSLEER come from the germline V gene. CDR3 coding DNA: TGCGCCAGCGGCCAAAGAGCGGGAGGGCCCTACGAGCAGTACTTC. Its protein is CASGQRAGGPYEQYF.

This clonotype was observed a handful of times. The J gene is TRBJ1-5, the V gene TRBV24-1; 11 positions agree with TRBD1. Germline V CDR1 and CDR2: KGHDR, SFDVKD. The V and J ends lost 3 bases and 6 bases, in that order; junction bases with no gene match: 3. The length of the CDR3 is 15 residues. CDR3 sequence: CATSDPGTGGQPQHF. The CDR3 coding sequence is TGTGCCACCAGTGATCCGGGGACAGGGGGTCAGCCCCAGCATTTT.

J is TRBJ1-2 and V is TRBV5-4; D uncertain. This CDR3 is 14 amino acids long. V gave up 0 bases and J gave up 3 bases, with 9 bases separating them. Germline V gives CDR1 SGHNT, CDR2 YYREEE (reference sequence). Here the CDR3 reads CASSLAARDYGYTF. CDR3 sequence (DNA): TGTGCCAGCAGCTTGGCGGCCCGGGACTATGGCTACACCTTC.

This clonotype appeared a few times. CDR3 bases: TGTGCCAGCAGCTTTACCCGGACTAGCGGGGACCTCGTGCAGTTCTTC. Protein product: CASSFTRTSGDLVQFF. This chain connects TRBV4-2 to TRBJ2-1; 12 nucleotides line up with TRBD2. CDR3 size: 16 residues. J gave up 12 bases and V 5 bases, and 14 bases lay outside the gene matches. Germline lookup yields CDR1 LGHNA and CDR2 YNFKEQ.

This clonotype was detected ten times or more. This rearrangement joins TRBV6-6 to TRBJ2-5; 14 bases align to TRBD2. With 5 bases clipped from V and 2 bases from J, the junction kept 7 bases outside the gene matches. In germline, CDR1 is MNHNY, CDR2 SVGAGI (reference sequence). The CDR3 contains 17 residues. CDR3 sequence (DNA): TGTGCCAGCAGTCGGACTAGCGGGAGGCCGGCACAAGAGACCCAGTACTTC. It is translated as CASSRTSGRPAQETQYF.

Ten or more counts support this clonotype. The J gene is TRBJ1-1, the V gene TRBV7-9; the D gene is possibly TRBD1 (6 bases). Germline V gene lookup returns CDR1 SEHNR and CDR2 FQNEAQ (reference sequence). This CDR3 has 15 amino acids. Trimming cost V 6 bases and J 5 bases, with 19 bases left between them. Written as DNA, the CDR3 is TGTGCCAGCAGTTTAATGACAGGCGGCGGAACTGAAGCTTTCTTT. Its protein is CASSLMTGGGTEAFF.

V is TRBV9 and J is TRBJ1-1, with D perhaps matching TRBD1 (6 bases). CDR3 size: 15 residues. Germline V gives CDR1 SGDLS, CDR2 YYNGEE. V dropped 0 bases and J dropped 0 bases, with 9 bases sitting between them. The CDR3 nucleotides are TGTGCCAGCAGCGTAGGGGGACAAGTGAACACTGAAGCTTTCTTT. Its translation: CASSVGGQVNTEAFF.

V and J are TRBV6-2 or TRBV6-3 and TRBJ2-3; TRBD1 aligns across 8 bases. The CDR3 runs to 18 residues. Per the germline V gene, CDR1 is MNHEY and CDR2 is SVGEGT. V was clipped by 6 bases and J by 9 bases; unmatched bases: 23. In DNA, the CDR3 is TGTGCCAGCAGCCCAGCAAGGAGGACAGGGCGTTCTACCGGCACGCAGTATTTT. Protein product: CASSPARRTGRSTGTQYF.

In its sample, this clonotype was seen a few times. This rearrangement joins TRBV6-5 to TRBJ1-2, with unresolved D. The CDR3 totals 15 residues. Trimming stripped 2 bases from V and 5 bases from J, with 15 bases between. The germline V gene has CDR1 MNHEY and CDR2 SVGAGI. This CDR3 is CASSYEAAGSYGYTF. In DNA form, the CDR3 reads TGTGCCAGCAGTTACGAGGCCGCGGGATCGTATGGCTACACCTTC.

This clonotype was seen a few times. This sequence joins TRBV9 and TRBJ1-2; 9 nucleotides line up with TRBD1. CDR3 size: 15 residues. With V trimmed by 3 bases and J by 3 bases, 6 bases remained unmatched. Looked up from germline, CDR1 is SGDLS and CDR2 is YYNGEE. The CDR3 DNA sequence: TGTGCCAGCAGCGCCCGACAGGGGGTGTACTATGGCTACACCTTC. This codes for CASSARQGVYYGYTF. The whole variable domain, filled in from reference TRBV9 and TRBJ1-2, reads DSGVTQTPKHLITATGQRVTLRCSPRSGDLSVYWYQQSLDQGLQFLIQYYNGEERAKGNILERFSAQQFPDLHSELNLSSLELGDSALYFCASSARQGVYYGYTFGSGTRLTVV.

About this clonotype: The germline gene is not matched at one end of the junction; a read error may be the cause. The rearrangement uses TRBV6-1 and TRBJ2-5; D possibly corresponds to TRBD1 (6 bases). CDR1 is MNHNS, CDR2 SASEGT, per germline. The CDR3 has 15 residues. The CDR3 DNA reads as TGTGCCAGCAGTGAAGCCACAGGGAGACAAGAGACCCAGCACTTC. Its protein product is CASSEATGRQETQHF.

The chain combines TRBV15 with TRBJ2-3, with a weak D call TRBD2 (6 bases). This CDR3 has 14 residues. Germline CDR1 is LNHNV and CDR2 is YYDKDF (reference sequence). Trimming left V 5 bases short and J 4 bases short, with 13 bases between. The CDR3 here is CATSGRDLADTQYF. DNA of the CDR3: TGTGCCACCAGCGGGCGGGACCTGGCAGATACGCAGTATTTT. The variable domain in full, completed from reference TRBV15 and TRBJ2-3, reads DAMVIQNPRYQVTQFGKPVTLSCSQTLNHNVMYWYQQKSSQAPKLLFHYYDKDFNNEADTPDNFQSRRPNTSFCFLDIRSPGLGDTAMYLCATSGRDLADTQYFGPGTRLTVL.

The table lists this clonotype with many counts. The chain has TRBV14 and TRBJ2-5; D possibly uses TRBD1 or TRBD2 (5 bases each). Trimming took off 1 base at V and 5 bases at J, with 14 bases between the two ends. Germline V gene sequence: CDR1 SGHDN, CDR2 FVKESK. The CDR3 is made up of 15 amino acids. In DNA, the CDR3 is TGTGCCAGCAGCCAAGGGGGACCCCGCGGGGAGACCCAGTACTTC. This translates into CASSQGGPRGETQYF.

This clonotype was detected many times. The V call is TRBV29-1, the J call TRBJ1-4; perhaps TRBD1 as D (5 bases). Deletions cut 7 bases from V and 6 bases from J, with 9 bases between. The CDR3 has 11 residues. Germline lookup yields CDR1 SQVTM and CDR2 ANQGSEA. The CDR3 loop is CSASRDEKLFF. CDR3 bases: TGCAGCGCAAGCAGGGATGAAAAACTGTTTTTT. Based on the CDR3 plus reference TRBV29-1 and TRBJ1-4, the full variable domain is SAVISQKPSRDICQRGTSLTIQCQVDSQVTMMFWYRQQPGQSLTLIATANQGSEATYESGFVIDKFPISRPNLTFSTLTVSNMSPEDSSIYLCSASRDEKLFFGSGTQLSVL.

With respect to this clonotype: A much larger clone differs from this one at a single base, so this may be a read error. The chain uses TRBV7-2 and TRBJ2-3; 8 bases fit TRBD2. This CDR3 contains 17 residues. CDR1 and CDR2 (germline): SGHTA, FQGNSA. This CDR3 is CACSLGWLAGLTDTQYF. CDR3 DNA: TGTGCCTGCAGCTTAGGATGGCTAGCGGGCCTCACAGATACGCAGTATTTT.

This clonotype was recorded at least ten times. V and J are TRBV9 and TRBJ2-3, with TRBD1 as a possible D gene (6 bases). Trimming took 4 bases from V and 1 from J, leaving 13 bases between them. CDR1 SGDLS and CDR2 YYNGEE come from the germline V gene. This CDR3 region has 15 residues. CDR3 loop: CASSPQQGRTDTQYF. CDR3 nucleotide sequence: TGTGCCAGCAGCCCGCAACAGGGACGCACAGATACGCAGTATTTT.

This clonotype was counted between two and nine times. The rearrangement joins TRBV6-5 to TRBJ2-1; D tentatively fits TRBD1 or TRBD2 (5 bases each). Germline V gene data show CDR1 as MNHEY and CDR2 as SVGAGI. Trimming left V 2 bases short and J 9 bases short, with 23 bases between. The CDR3 runs to 17 residues. CDR3 in DNA: TGTGCCAGCAGTTACACCGGTACGGCCAGTGTGAGGGGTGAGCAGTTCTTC. This gives the protein CASSYTGTASVRGEQFF.

This clonotype was found a few times. The chain couples TRBV7-2 to TRBJ1-1; D might be TRBD1 (5 bases). V lost 5 bases, J lost 1 base, and 8 bases lay in between. The CDR3 consists of 13 residues. Germline V lookup: CDR1 SGHTA, CDR2 FQGNSA. CDR3 amino acids: CASSTDRNTEAFF. The CDR3 nucleotides are TGTGCCAGCAGCACAGACAGGAACACTGAAGCTTTCTTT. The whole variable domain, remainder taken from reference TRBV7-2 and TRBJ1-1, is GAGVSQSPSNKVTEKGKDVELRCDPISGHTALYWYRQSLGQGLEFLIYFQGNSAPDKSGLPSDRFSAERTGGSVSTLTIQRTQQEDSAVYLCASSTDRNTEAFFGQGTRLTVV.

This clonotype occurred a few times. This chain links TRBV7-3 with TRBJ2-1, with a weak D call TRBD2 (6 bases). V gave up 6 bases and J gave up 2 bases, with 17 bases separating them. This CDR3 is built from 16 residues. Germline values: CDR1 SGHTA, CDR2 FQGTGA. The CDR3 region is CASSSIAELPYNEQFF. CDR3 nucleotide sequence: TGTGCCAGCAGTTCTATAGCGGAATTACCCTACAATGAGCAGTTCTTC.

This clonotype was recorded at least ten times. The chain carries TRBV20-1 and TRBJ1-5; D not resolved. Trimming took 3 bases from V and 7 from J, leaving 13 bases between them. CDR1 is DFQATT and CDR2 is SNEGSKA in the germline V gene (reference sequence). The CDR3 length is 13 residues. CDR3 DNA sequence: TGCAGTGCTAGTGGTGGGAGGGAACAGCCCCAGCATTTT. It codes for CSASGGREQPQHF.

Ten or more counts support this clonotype. The rearrangement uses TRBV29-1 and TRBJ2-2; 10 bases match TRBD2. The germline V gene has CDR1 SQVTM and CDR2 ANQGSEA. There are 16 residues in the CDR3. The V and J ends lost 3 bases and 4 bases, in that order; junction bases with no gene match: 8. The CDR3: CSVDSSSGSSTGELFF. The CDR3 DNA sequence: TGCAGCGTTGATTCCTCTAGCGGGAGTTCCACCGGGGAGCTGTTTTTT.

In its sample, this clonotype was seen many times. This chain connects TRBV5-1 to TRBJ1-5, with 7 bases lining up with TRBD1. The CDR3 extends over 14 amino acids. Trimming at V came to 0 bases and at J to 6 bases, leaving 3 bases not matched to a gene. Looked up from germline, CDR1 is SGHRS and CDR2 is YFSETQ. This chain's CDR3 is CASSLGQGSQPQHF. In DNA, the CDR3 is TGCGCCAGCAGCTTGGGACAGGGAAGTCAGCCCCAGCATTTT.

The chain employs TRBV19 and TRBJ2-3; D uncertain. CDR3 length equals 13 residues. V lost 5 bases to trimming and J lost 3 bases, with 9 bases between them. CDR1 and CDR2 (germline): LNHDA, SQIVND (reference sequence). CDR3 in amino acids: CASSQSLTDTQYF. The CDR3 DNA sequence: TGTGCCAGTAGTCAGTCCCTAACAGATACGCAGTATTTT.

This clonotype occurred a few times. The CDR3 coding sequence is TGTGCCACCCTGGGGGGGCAGAGGCACACTGAAGCTTTCTTT. Its translation is CATLGGQRHTEAFF. The gene calls are TRBV27 and TRBJ1-1; D possibly corresponds to TRBD1 (6 bases). Trimming removed 10 bases from V and 3 bases from J, with 18 bases in between. Germline-derived CDR1 and CDR2 are MNHEY and SMNVEV (reference sequence). CDR3 length: 14 residues.

This clonotype was counted between two and nine times. V and J are TRBV5-4 and TRBJ1-3; a weak D match, TRBD1 (5 bases). The CDR3 contains 15 residues. Trimming cost V 4 bases and J 0 bases, with 11 bases left between them. From germline, CDR1 is SGHNT and CDR2 YYREEE (reference sequence). CDR3: CASSPGASSGNTIYF. As DNA, the CDR3 is TGTGCCAGCAGCCCCGGGGCGTCCTCTGGAAACACCATATATTTT. The variable domain in full, completed from reference TRBV5-4 and TRBJ1-3, reads ETGVTQSPTHLIKTRGQQVTLRCSSQSGHNTVSWYQQALGQGPQFIFQYYREEENGRGNFPPRFSGLQFPNYSSELNVNALELDDSALYLCASSPGASSGNTIYFGEGSWLTVV.